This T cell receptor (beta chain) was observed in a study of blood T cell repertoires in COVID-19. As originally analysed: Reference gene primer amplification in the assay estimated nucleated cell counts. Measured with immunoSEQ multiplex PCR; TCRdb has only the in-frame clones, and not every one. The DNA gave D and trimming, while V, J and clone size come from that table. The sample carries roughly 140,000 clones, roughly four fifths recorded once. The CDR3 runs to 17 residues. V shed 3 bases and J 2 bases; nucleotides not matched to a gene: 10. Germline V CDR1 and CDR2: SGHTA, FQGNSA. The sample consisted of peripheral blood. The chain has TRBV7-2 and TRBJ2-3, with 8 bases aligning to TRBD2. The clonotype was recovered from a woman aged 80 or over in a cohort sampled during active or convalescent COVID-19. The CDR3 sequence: CASSFSILAGSTDTQYF. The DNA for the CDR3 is TGTGCCAGCAGCTTTTCTATATTAGCGGGGTCCACAGATACGCAGTATTTT.